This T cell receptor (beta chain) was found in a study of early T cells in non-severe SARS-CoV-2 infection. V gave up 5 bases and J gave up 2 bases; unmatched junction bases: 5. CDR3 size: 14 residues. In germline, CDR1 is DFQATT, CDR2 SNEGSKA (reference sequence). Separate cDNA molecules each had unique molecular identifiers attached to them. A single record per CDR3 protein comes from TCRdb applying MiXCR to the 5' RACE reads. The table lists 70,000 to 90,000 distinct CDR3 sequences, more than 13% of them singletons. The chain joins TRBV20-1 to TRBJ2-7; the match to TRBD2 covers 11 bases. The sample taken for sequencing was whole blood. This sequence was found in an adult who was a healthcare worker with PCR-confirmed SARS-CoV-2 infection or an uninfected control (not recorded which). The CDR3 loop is CSAASGRNTYEQYF. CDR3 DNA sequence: TGCAGTGCTGCTAGCGGGAGGAACACCTACGAGCAGTACTTC.